Listed here are 3 T cell receptor beta chains from one sample, sequenced in a study of circulating CD8 cells and anti-PD-1 response in melanoma. Using about 15 ng of total RNA, TCR libraries were made with the QIAseq Immune Repertoire TCR panel. TCRdb fed the reads into MiXCR, producing one record per CDR3 protein. The data contain approximately 1,200 distinct CDR3 sequences, 6% of them seen just once; the ten biggest clones take up approximately 10%. Four subsets defined by PD-1 and/or TIGIT were sorted from live CD3+CD8+TCRalphabeta+ cells. Sequences were derived from CD8+ T cells from PBMCs, sampled at baseline or after one month of anti-PD-1 therapy (not recorded which). Receptors originate from a human donor with melanoma.

Relative to its sample, this clonotype is medium-sized. V gene TRBV20-1 combines with J gene TRBJ1-1; 8 nucleotides match TRBD1. The germline gives CDR1 DFQATT, CDR2 SNEGSKA (reference sequence). The CDR3 is 12 residues long. V shed 6 bases, J shed 8 bases, and the junction held 8 bases outside the gene matches. Here the CDR3 reads CSARQGLREAFF. The CDR3 coding sequence is TGCAGTGCGAGACAGGGGCTCCGGGAAGCTTTCTTT.

This clonotype is classed as medium-sized. The V call is TRBV29-1, the J call TRBJ2-1; D call uncertain. Per the germline V gene, CDR1 is SQVTM and CDR2 is ANQGSEA. This CDR3 has 12 residues. V lost 7 bases to trimming and J lost 5 bases, with 12 bases between them. The CDR3 is CSGIDENNEQFF. DNA of the CDR3: TGCAGCGGGATCGACGAAAACAATGAGCAGTTCTTC.

This clonotype rates as medium-sized (0.01 to 0.1%). J is TRBJ2-7 and V is TRBV10-3, with unresolved D. The CDR3 covers 15 residues. V lost 4 bases to trimming and J lost 1 base, with 14 bases between them. From germline, CDR1 is ENHRY and CDR2 SYGVKD. Here the CDR3 reads CAISGAATSSYEQYF. Written as DNA, the CDR3 is TGTGCCATCAGTGGGGCGGCGACATCTTCCTACGAGCAGTACTTC.